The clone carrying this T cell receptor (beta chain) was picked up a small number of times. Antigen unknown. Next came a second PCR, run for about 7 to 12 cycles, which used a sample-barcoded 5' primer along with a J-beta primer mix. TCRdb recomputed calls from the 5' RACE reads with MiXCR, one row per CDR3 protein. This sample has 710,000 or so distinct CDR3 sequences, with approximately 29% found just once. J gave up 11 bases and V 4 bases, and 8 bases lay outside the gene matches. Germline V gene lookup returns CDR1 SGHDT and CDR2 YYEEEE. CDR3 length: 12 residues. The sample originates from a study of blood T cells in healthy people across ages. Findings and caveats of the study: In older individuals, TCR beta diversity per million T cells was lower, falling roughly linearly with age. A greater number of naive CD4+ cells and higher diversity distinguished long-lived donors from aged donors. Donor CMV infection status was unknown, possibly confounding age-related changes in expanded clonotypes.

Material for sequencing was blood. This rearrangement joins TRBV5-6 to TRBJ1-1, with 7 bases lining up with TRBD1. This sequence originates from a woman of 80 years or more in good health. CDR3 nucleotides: TGTGCCAGCAGCACCCGACAGGGAATTGCTTTCTTT. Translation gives CASSTRQGIAFF.